This TCR beta chain was recorded in a study of T cells in Graves' hyperthyroidism and ophthalmopathy. Only a few counts were recorded for this clonotype. Individuals with ophthalmopathy presented a Clinical Activity Score of at least 3, a NOSPECS grade of at least 4 and a duration under 3 months. After removal of 3 bases from V and 8 bases from J, the junction contained 9 bases not matched to a gene. This CDR3 comprises 14 residues. Germline CDR1 and CDR2: LNHNV and YYDKDF (reference sequence). There were TCR beta CDR3 regions amplified from RNA transcripts. An initial round of RT-PCR targeting the TCR CDR3 relied on the HTBI primer set. Each CDR3 protein is one row after TCRdb ran MiXCR on the multiplex PCR reads. The sample includes fewer than 450,000 distinct CDR3 sequences, over 12% of them seen just once.

The rearrangement links TRBV15 to TRBJ1-2; TRBD1 matches 7 bases. The source is a man aged 45-65 years with Graves' ophthalmopathy. Sequencing was carried out using blood. This CDR3 is CATSREDRVEGYTF. The CDR3 coding sequence is TGTGCCACCAGCAGGGAAGACAGGGTTGAGGGCTACACCTTC. Looking up the rest from reference TRBV15 and TRBJ1-2 gives the full variable domain: DAMVIQNPRYQVTQFGKPVTLSCSQTLNHNVMYWYQQKSSQAPKLLFHYYDKDFNNEADTPDNFQSRRPNTSFCFLDIRSPGLGDTAMYLCATSREDRVEGYTFGSGTRLTVV.